These 9 T cell receptor beta chains originate from one sample sequenced in a study of CD8 T cells in Susac syndrome. The RNA input was roughly 0.5 to 1 ug, and it was reverse transcribed with random hexamers. TCRdb re-called the immunoSEQ multiplex PCR reads through MiXCR, storing one row per CDR3 protein. The sample carries around 190,000 distinct CDR3 sequences, around 96% recorded once. The specimen sequenced was CD4+ T cells from PBMCs. All receptors derive from a human donor in good health.

This clonotype was observed once. The chain recombines TRBV2 with TRBJ2-7; D remains ambiguous. This CDR3 spans 11 amino acids. V shed 6 bases and J shed 6 bases, with 9 bases lying between them. From germline, CDR1 is SNHLY and CDR2 FYNNEI. CDR3 nucleotide sequence: TGTGCCAGCAGAATCTCTGGCGAGCAGTACTTC. This gives the protein CASRISGEQYF.

The chain has TRBV2 and TRBJ2-1; D call uncertain. The ends were cut back, 4 bases at V and 2 bases at J, with 9 bases in the middle. This CDR3 has 14 residues. Germline-derived CDR1 and CDR2 are SNHLY and FYNNEI. In DNA, the CDR3 is TGTGCCAGCAGTGTGAGTATGGCCTACAATGAGCAGTTCTTC. It is translated as CASSVSMAYNEQFF.

In this sample, this clonotype turned up once. V and J are TRBV5-1 and TRBJ2-5, with TRBD2 matching over 14 bases. V shed 4 bases and J 2 bases; nucleotides not matched to a gene: 4. This CDR3 is built from 16 residues. Germline-derived CDR1 and CDR2 are SGHRS and YFSETQ. CDR3 sequence (DNA): TGCGCCAGCAGCAAACGGACTAGCGGGAGGCAAGAGACCCAGTACTTC. Protein product: CASSKRTSGRQETQYF.

The rearrangement links TRBV29-1 to TRBJ2-5, with TRBD2 matching 9 bases. Germline assignment: CDR1 SQVTM and CDR2 ANQGSEA. CDR3 length: 16 residues. The V gene end was trimmed by 0 bases and the J gene end by 2 bases; junction bases not matched to a gene: 7. CDR3 residues: CSVEDLQGLAQETQYF. CDR3 nucleotides: TGCAGCGTTGAAGATCTTCAAGGACTAGCGCAAGAGACCCAGTACTTC.

This chain connects TRBV30 to TRBJ1-5, with 8 bases identical to TRBD1. The CDR3 covers 13 residues. Germline V gene lookup returns CDR1 GTSNPN and CDR2 SVGIG (reference sequence). Unmatched junction bases numbered 1, after V lost 0 bases and J lost 6 bases. Here the CDR3 reads CAWSVQGGQPQHF. In nucleotides, the CDR3 is TGTGCCTGGAGTGTACAGGGGGGTCAGCCCCAGCATTTT.

The genes are TRBV5-6 and TRBJ1-2; no clear D gene. The CDR3 sequence is 11 residues long. V shed 5 bases and J shed 11 bases, with 13 bases lying between them. The V gene's germline CDR1 is SGHDT and CDR2 YYEEEE. The CDR3 spells CASRSLGGYTF. The CDR3 bases are TGTGCCAGCAGGTCTCTGGGAGGGTACACCTTC.

This clonotype was counted a few times. This sequence joins TRBV20-1 and TRBJ2-3, with TRBD2 matching 11 bases. The CDR3 has 14 residues. V trimming: 5 bases; J trimming: 2 bases; junction bases outside the gene matches: 3. CDR1 is DFQATT, CDR2 SNEGSKA, per germline (reference sequence). The CDR3 nucleotides are TGCAGTGCTCCGGGACTAGCGGCCACAGATACGCAGTATTTT. It encodes CSAPGLAATDTQYF.

The table lists this clonotype with a count of one. This chain joins TRBV5-1 and TRBJ2-7; D is perhaps TRBD1 (5 bases). The CDR3 contains 12 residues. Trimming cost V 4 bases and J 5 bases, with 10 bases left between them. Germline V CDR1 and CDR2: SGHRS, YFSETQ. Here the CDR3 DNA reads TGCGCCAGCAGCCGCGACAGTAACGAGCAGTACTTC. This sequence encodes CASSRDSNEQYF.

The chain recombines TRBV6-2 or TRBV6-3 with TRBJ2-1; D is unclear. This CDR3 has 16 amino acids. The germline gives CDR1 MNHEY, CDR2 SVGEGT. V was clipped by 3 bases and J by 0 bases, with 12 bases between them. This CDR3 reads CASSYAFGFSYNEQFF. The CDR3 DNA reads as TGTGCCAGCAGTTATGCTTTTGGATTCTCCTACAATGAGCAGTTCTTC.